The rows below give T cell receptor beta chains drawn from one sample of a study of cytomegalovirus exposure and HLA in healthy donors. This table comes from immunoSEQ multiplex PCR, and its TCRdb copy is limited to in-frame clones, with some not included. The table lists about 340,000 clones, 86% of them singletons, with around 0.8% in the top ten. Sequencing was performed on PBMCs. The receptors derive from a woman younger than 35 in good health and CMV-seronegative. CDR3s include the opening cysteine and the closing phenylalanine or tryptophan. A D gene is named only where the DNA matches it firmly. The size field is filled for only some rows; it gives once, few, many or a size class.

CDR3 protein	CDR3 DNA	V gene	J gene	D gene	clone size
CASSQDRAPWTSGSTYEQYF	TGCGCCAGCAGCCAAGACCGGGCCCCCTGGACTAGCGGGTCGACCTACGAGCAGTACTTC	TRBV4-3	TRBJ2-7	TRBD2	NA
CASSFRSEQETQYF	TGTGCCAGCAGCTTTCGTAGCGAACAAGAGACCCAGTACTTC	TRBV5-6	TRBJ2-5	NA	NA
CASSLSRLAGSYEQYF	TGTGCCAGCAGTTTATCGAGGTTGGCGGGCTCCTACGAGCAGTACTTC	TRBV27	TRBJ2-7	NA	NA
CASSSAGAAQPQHF	TGTGCCAGCAGTTCCGCAGGGGCGGCTCAGCCCCAGCATTTT	TRBV28	TRBJ1-5	NA	once
CASSYSGSQETQYF	TGTGCCAGCAGTTACTCGGGCAGCCAAGAGACCCAGTACTTC	TRBV6-5	TRBJ2-5	NA	NA
CASSSIDTGGNQPQHF	TGTGCCAGCAGCTCAATAGACACCGGCGGCAATCAGCCCCAGCATTTT	TRBV27	TRBJ1-5	NA	once
CASLPPDRDTQYF	TGTGCCAGCTTGCCCCCTGATCGGGATACGCAGTATTTT	TRBV7-2	TRBJ2-3	NA	NA
CASSYDAGAGESGANVLTF	TGCGCCAGCAGCTACGACGCCGGGGCAGGGGAATCTGGGGCCAACGTCCTGACTTTC	TRBV4-1	TRBJ2-6	NA	NA
CASSPDRGDADTQYF	TGTGCCAGCAGCCCGGACAGGGGAGACGCAGATACGCAGTATTTT	TRBV13	TRBJ2-3	TRBD1	NA
CASSSTSGSYEQYF	TGTGCCAGCAGTTCCACTAGCGGGAGTTACGAGCAGTACTTC	TRBV6-6	TRBJ2-7	TRBD2	NA
CASSKELGGEKLFF	TGTGCCAGCAGTAAGGAACTGGGGGGTGAAAAACTGTTTTTT	TRBV6-6	TRBJ1-4	NA	NA
CASSLGSANEKLFF	TGCGCCAGCAGCTTGGGTAGTGCAAATGAAAAACTGTTTTTT	TRBV5-1	TRBJ1-4	NA	NA
CASSTSGGIETQYF	TGTGCCAGCAGCACGTCAGGGGGTATAGAGACCCAGTACTTC	TRBV11-2	TRBJ2-5	TRBD1	NA
CASSSIPGEQYF	TGTGCCAGCAGCTCTATCCCGGGGGAGCAGTACTTC	TRBV5-6	TRBJ2-7	NA	NA
CATSSDRGVNQPQHF	TGTGCCACCAGTTCGGACAGGGGGGTCAATCAGCCCCAGCATTTT	TRBV15	TRBJ1-5	TRBD1	NA
CASSGPGETQYF	TGTGCCAGCAGCGGCCCGGGGGAGACCCAGTACTTC	TRBV2	TRBJ2-5	NA	NA
CATRRDSSNYGYTF	TGTGCCACTCGCCGGGACAGCTCTAACTATGGCTACACCTTC	TRBV15	TRBJ1-2	TRBD1	few
CASSLTQSSYEQYF	TGTGCCAGCAGCTTAACACAGAGCTCCTACGAGCAGTACTTC	TRBV7-3	TRBJ2-7	NA	NA
CASRTGSANTEAFF	TGTGCCAGCAGGACCGGGAGCGCTAACACTGAAGCTTTCTTT	TRBV28	TRBJ1-1	NA	NA
CSVDPSSGTQYF	TGCAGCGTTGATCCTAGCTCTGGTACGCAGTATTTT	TRBV29-1	TRBJ2-3	NA	few
CASSGTDRKYGYTF	TGTGCCAGCAGCGGGACGGACAGAAAGTATGGCTACACCTTC	TRBV7-2	TRBJ1-2	NA	NA
CASSESLSGEQYF	TGTGCCAGCAGTGAGTCCCTGTCGGGCGAGCAGTACTTC	TRBV6-1	TRBJ2-7	NA	NA